Presented here are 20 T cell receptor beta chains from one specimen sequenced in a study of T cells in Graves' hyperthyroidism and ophthalmopathy. Regions amplified from RNA transcripts were the TCR beta CDR3 regions. The HTBI primer set was used in a first-round RT-PCR of the TCR CDR3. TCRdb ran MiXCR on the multiplex PCR reads and lists one entry per CDR3 protein. The sample lists about 500,000 distinct CDR3 sequences, around 15% occurring once. Sequencing was carried out using blood. These TCRs come from a woman aged 30 to 39 with Graves' ophthalmopathy.

This clonotype appeared many times. The J gene is TRBJ1-1, the V gene TRBV18; 7 bases match TRBD1. Germline CDR1 KGHSH, CDR2 LQKENI. After removal of 9 bases from V and 1 base from J, the junction contained 8 bases not matched to a gene. The CDR3 totals 14 residues. CDR3 bases: TGTGCCAGTTCAGGGGGACTAGGGAACACTGAAGCTTTCTTT. Its protein is CASSGGLGNTEAFF.

In this sample, this clonotype turned up many times. This sequence joins TRBV7-2 and TRBJ2-7; 9 positions match TRBD1. Germline V gene data show CDR1 as SGHTA and CDR2 as FQGNSA. The J segment lost 3 bases and the V segment lost 6 bases, leaving 6 bases of the junction unmatched. This CDR3 spans 14 amino acids. CDR3 residues: CASSLAGQGYEQYF. CDR3 bases: TGTGCCAGCAGTCTTGCGGGACAGGGCTACGAGCAGTACTTC.

The chain carries TRBV28 and TRBJ2-5; 7 bases are a match to TRBD1. The CDR3 is 15 residues long. The junction had 7 bases not matched to a gene; V was cut back by 5 bases and J by 1 base. Germline V gene data show CDR1 as MDHEN and CDR2 as SYDVKM. In DNA form, the CDR3 reads TGTGCCAGCAGTCTTTCGCAGGGGGTCCAAGAGACCCAGTACTTC. It specifies CASSLSQGVQETQYF.

The chain couples TRBV29-1 to TRBJ1-5, with 10 bases fitting TRBD1. Germline V lookup: CDR1 SQVTM, CDR2 ANQGSEA. With 7 bases clipped from V and 5 bases from J, the junction kept 2 bases outside the gene matches. This CDR3 is 12 amino acids long. The CDR3 sequence: CSAGQGHQPQHF. In DNA form, the CDR3 reads TGCAGCGCGGGACAGGGGCATCAGCCCCAGCATTTT.

This clonotype was seen more than once but under ten times. The gene calls are TRBV5-1 and TRBJ2-7; 12 bases align to TRBD1. CDR1 is SGHRS and CDR2 is YFSETQ in the germline V gene. The V gene end was trimmed by 0 bases and the J gene end by 1 base; junction bases not matched to a gene: 11. The CDR3 runs to 19 residues. The CDR3 DNA follows: TGCGCCAGCAGCTTGGCGGGACAGGGGGCGGTGATGGGTTCCTACGAGCAGTACTTC. Translation: CASSLAGQGAVMGSYEQYF. The full variable domain, with the rest looked up from reference TRBV5-1 and TRBJ2-7, is KAGVTQTPRYLIKTRGQQVTLSCSPISGHRSVSWYQQTPGQGLQFLFEYFSETQRNKGNFPGRFSGRQFSNSRSEMNVSTLELGDSALYLCASSLAGQGAVMGSYEQYFGPGTRLTVT.

Turning to this clonotype: This sequence may be a read error, since a much larger clone differs from it by one base. The chain is built from TRBV29-1 and TRBJ2-3; TRBD1 matches 8 bases. The germline gives CDR1 SQVTM, CDR2 ANQGSEA. The CDR3 sequence is 14 residues long. Unmatched junction bases numbered 11, after V lost 4 bases and J lost 8 bases. CDR3 coding DNA: TGCAGCGTTGGCCCCGGACAGGGAATGGGTACGCAGTATTTT. Translating gives CSVGPGQGMGTQYF.

Notes on this clonotype: One end of the junction varies from germline; a read error may be responsible. J is TRBJ1-4 and V is TRBV3-1; TRBD1 is a possible D gene (6 bases). The length of the CDR3 is 14 residues. In germline, CDR1 is LGHDT, CDR2 YNNKEL (reference sequence). The CDR3 nucleotides are TGTGCCAGCAGTCAAGGGGGGAGAGGTGAAAAACTGTTTTTT. It is translated as CASSQGGRGEKLFF.

This clonotype was seen at least ten times. The CDR3 coding sequence is TGTGCCAGTAGTATCGCGGGTGAGGGCTCCTACGAGCAGTACTTC. Protein: CASSIAGEGSYEQYF. This chain connects TRBV19 to TRBJ2-7; tentatively, D is TRBD2 (5 bases). V was pared by 3 bases and J by 0 bases, with 12 bases between. CDR3 size: 15 residues. The germline V gene has CDR1 LNHDA and CDR2 SQIVND (reference sequence).

The V and J genes are TRBV25-1 and TRBJ2-1; perhaps TRBD1 as D (5 bases). CDR1 is MGHDK, CDR2 SYGVNS, per germline. The length of the CDR3 is 14 residues. V gave up 0 bases and J gave up 9 bases, with 12 bases separating them. CDR3 bases: TGTGCCAGCAGTGAATATGTAAGAAGGGGTGAGCAGTTCTTC. Translated, it gives CASSEYVRRGEQFF.

This sequence joins TRBV6-1 and TRBJ1-1; unclear D gene. The V end was cut by 3 bases, the J end by 0 bases, with 8 bases between. Germline V CDR1 and CDR2: MNHNS, SASEGT. The CDR3 extends over 14 amino acids. The CDR3 here is CASSEGRLNTEAFF. The CDR3 DNA sequence: TGTGCCAGCAGTGAGGGCAGGTTGAACACTGAAGCTTTCTTT.

This clonotype has a count of ten or more. The chain is built from TRBV20-1 and TRBJ2-1; 8 bases line up with TRBD1. The CDR3 runs to 15 residues. Trimming cost V 0 bases and J 4 bases; bases outside gene matches: 5. CDR1 is DFQATT and CDR2 is SNEGSKA in the germline V gene (reference sequence). In DNA, the CDR3 is TGCAGTGCTAGAGATCGGCAGGGGGCTTACAATGAGCAGTTCTTC. Protein product: CSARDRQGAYNEQFF.

About this clonotype itself: A read error may produce the germline difference seen at one junction end. This rearrangement joins TRBV12-3 or TRBV12-4 to TRBJ2-1; 8 bases align to TRBD2. The CDR3 has 12 residues. The CDR3 sequence: CASSLAGHEQFF. The CDR3 nucleotides read TGTGCCAGCAGTCTAGCGGGCCATGAGCAGTTCTTC.

This clonotype was observed at least ten times. V gene TRBV10-1 combines with J gene TRBJ2-5; 14 nucleotides agree with TRBD2. The CDR3 consists of 18 residues. Germline V gene lookup returns CDR1 WNHNN and CDR2 SYGVQD (reference sequence). Germline trimming cut 0 bases from V and 2 bases from J; bases unmatched to any gene: 5. In DNA, the CDR3 is TGCGCCAGCAGTGAGTCTCCGGGACTAGCGGGAGTGCAAGAGACCCAGTACTTC. It specifies CASSESPGLAGVQETQYF.

This clonotype has ten or more counts. This rearrangement joins TRBV7-8 to TRBJ2-7, with 9 bases identical to TRBD2. Losses at the gene ends were 4 bases for V and 3 bases for J; bases not matched to a gene: 7. Germline assignment: CDR1 SGHVS and CDR2 FQNEAQ. The CDR3 has 15 residues. The CDR3 DNA sequence: TGTGCCAGCAGCTCGATAGCGGGAGCTTTCTACGAGCAGTACTTC. Its translation: CASSSIAGAFYEQYF. Full variable domain (rest looked up from reference TRBV7-8 and TRBJ2-7): GAGVSQSPRYKVAKRGQDVALRCDPISGHVSLFWYQQALGQGPEFLTYFQNEAQLDKSGLPSDRFFAERPEGSVSTLKIQRTQQEDSAVYLCASSSIAGAFYEQYFGPGTRLTVT.

The chain recombines TRBV11-3 with TRBJ2-1; D remains ambiguous. CDR3 length: 12 amino acids. Germline V gene lookup returns CDR1 SGHNT and CDR2 YENEEA. Trimming shortened V by 4 bases and J by 6 bases, and 7 bases separated the two germline ends. The CDR3 coding sequence is TGTGCCAGCAGCTACGAAAGCAATGAGCAGTTCTTC. This codes for CASSYESNEQFF.

A few counts support this clonotype. The rearrangement joins TRBV20-1 to TRBJ1-5, with D possibly TRBD1 on 5 matching bases. Germline V lookup: CDR1 DFQATT, CDR2 SNEGSKA (reference sequence). The CDR3 consists of 17 residues. Between the trimmed V and J ends, which lost 0 bases and 3 bases, there was a span of 18 bases. CDR3: CSARDSRQNLNNQPQHF. CDR3 coding DNA: TGCAGTGCTAGAGATTCGCGACAGAACCTTAACAATCAGCCCCAGCATTTT.

This clonotype was detected many times. This chain connects TRBV7-2 to TRBJ1-4; D perhaps matches TRBD1 (5 bases). Deletions cut 5 bases from V and 7 bases from J, with 17 bases between. Germline CDR1 SGHTA, CDR2 FQGNSA. The CDR3 has 15 residues. The CDR3 DNA reads TGTGCCAGCAGCCTTCAGTGGGGGGGGGGTGAAAAACTGTTTTTT. Amino acid sequence: CASSLQWGGGEKLFF.

In its sample, this clonotype was seen many times. The chain combines TRBV11-2 with TRBJ2-1; D might be TRBD1 (6 bases). The V gene lost 4 bases and the J gene lost 12 bases, with 16 bases spanning the gap. Germline CDR1 and CDR2: SGHAT and FQNNGV. The CDR3 has 13 amino acids. In DNA, the CDR3 is TGTGCCAGCAGCTGGTTGGGACACCCTTCGCAGTTCTTC. Translated: CASSWLGHPSQFF. The whole variable domain, filled in from reference TRBV11-2 and TRBJ2-1, reads EAGVAQSPRYKIIEKRQSVAFWCNPISGHATLYWYQQILGQGPKLLIQFQNNGVVDDSQLPKDRFSAERLKGVDSTLKIQPAKLEDSAVYLCASSWLGHPSQFFGPGTRLTVL.

This clonotype appeared many times. The chain uses TRBV3-1 and TRBJ1-1; D might be TRBD1 (6 bases). Germline CDR1 is LGHDT and CDR2 is YNNKEL (reference sequence). This CDR3 has 13 residues. V lost 8 bases, J lost 5 bases, and 15 bases lay in between. The CDR3 sequence is CASALQGRTEAFF. In nucleotides, the CDR3 is TGTGCCAGCGCACTACAGGGACGTACTGAAGCTTTCTTT.

There are many counts of this clonotype. V is TRBV30 and J is TRBJ2-1, with D unresolved. The CDR3 is 11 residues long. Trimming removed 0 bases from V and 7 bases from J, with 4 bases in between. Per germline, CDR1 GTSNPN and CDR2 SVGIG (reference sequence). CDR3 DNA: TGTGCCTGGAGTGTTCTAAATGAGCAGTTCTTC. Translating gives CAWSVLNEQFF. The full variable domain, rest sourced from reference TRBV30 and TRBJ2-1, is SQTIHQWPATLVQPVGSPLSLECTVEGTSNPNLYWYRQAAGRGLQLLFYSVGIGQISSEVPQNLSASRPQDRQFILSSKKLLLSDSGFYLCAWSVLNEQFFGPGTRLTVL.